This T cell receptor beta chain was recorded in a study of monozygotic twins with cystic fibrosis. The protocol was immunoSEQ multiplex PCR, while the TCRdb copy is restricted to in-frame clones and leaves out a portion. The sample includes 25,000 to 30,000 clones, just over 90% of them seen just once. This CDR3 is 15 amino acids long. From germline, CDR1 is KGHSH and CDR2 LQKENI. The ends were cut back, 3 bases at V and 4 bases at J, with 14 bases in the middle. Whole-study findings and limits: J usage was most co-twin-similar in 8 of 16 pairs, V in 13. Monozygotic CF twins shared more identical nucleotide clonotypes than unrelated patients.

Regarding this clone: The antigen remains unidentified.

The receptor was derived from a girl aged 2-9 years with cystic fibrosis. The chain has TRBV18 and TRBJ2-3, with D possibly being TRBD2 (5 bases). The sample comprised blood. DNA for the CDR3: TGTGCCAGCTCACCGAGTGGGGTGAGGGCAGATACGCAGTATTTT. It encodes CASSPSGVRADTQYF.